These T cell receptor beta chains were read from a single sample in a study of T cells after yellow fever vaccination. One entry per CDR3 protein results from TCRdb running MiXCR on the 5' RACE reads. The table includes 300,000 to 400,000 distinct CDR3 sequences, roughly 8% detected once. The specimen comprised PBMCs, sampled roughly 47 days after the first yellow fever vaccination. These receptors originate from a man between 18 and 35 years old who received the YFV17D yellow fever vaccine. Both conserved end residues are part of each CDR3. The D gene is left open where the match is weak. Size values are once, few and many counts, or a class for expanded clones, and some rows have none.

V: TRBV7-9
size: -
D: -
J: TRBJ2-7
CDR3: CASSLDGVVNEQYF
DNA: TGTGCCAGCAGCTTAGACGGGGTGGTAAACGAGCAGTACTTC

V: TRBV10-3
size: -
D: TRBD1
J: TRBJ2-6
CDR3: CAISDSGGAGANVLTF
DNA: TGTGCCATCAGTGACTCAGGGGGCGCTGGGGCCAACGTCCTGACTTTC

V: TRBV6-5
size: -
D: -
J: TRBJ2-1
CDR3: CASSYSTHPVLAEQFF
DNA: TGTGCCAGCAGTTACTCGACTCACCCAGTCCTTGCTGAGCAGTTCTTC

V: TRBV20-1
size: -
D: -
J: TRBJ1-6
CDR3: CSARGGAGYSPLHF
DNA: TGCAGTGCTAGAGGAGGGGCGGGCTATTCACCCCTCCACTTT

V: TRBV6-5
size: -
D: TRBD1
J: TRBJ1-1
CDR3: CASSYRGRVPPEAFF
DNA: TGTGCCAGCAGTTACAGGGGGCGGGTGCCTCCTGAAGCTTTCTTT

V: TRBV24-1
size: few
D: -
J: TRBJ2-2
CDR3: CATSVSTTFTGELFF
DNA: TGTGCCACCAGTGTCTCGACTACTTTCACCGGGGAGCTGTTTTTT

V: TRBV29-1
size: -
D: -
J: TRBJ2-1
CDR3: CSAGGEQFF
DNA: TGCAGCGCCGGGGGTGAGCAGTTCTTC

V: TRBV28
size: few
D: -
J: TRBJ1-2
CDR3: CASSPTGRDGYTF
DNA: TGTGCCAGCAGTCCCACAGGGCGAGATGGCTACACCTTC

V: TRBV5-1
size: -
D: TRBD1
J: TRBJ1-6
CDR3: CASSLAWTGIGSPLHF
DNA: TGCGCCAGCAGCTTGGCCTGGACAGGGATTGGATCACCCCTCCACTTT

V: TRBV7-2
size: few
D: -
J: TRBJ1-5
CDR3: CASSLVLDQPQHF
DNA: TGTGCCAGCAGCTTAGTACTTGATCAGCCCCAGCATTTT

V: TRBV6-1
size: -
D: TRBD2
J: TRBJ2-3
CDR3: CAGQTSGGFSSTDTQYF
DNA: TGTGCCGGCCAGACTAGCGGGGGGTTCTCCAGCACAGATACGCAGTATTTT

V: TRBV7-9
size: many
D: -
J: TRBJ2-5
CDR3: CASSLRGIATETQYF
DNA: TGTGCCAGCAGCTTAAGGGGGATAGCTACAGAGACCCAGTACTTC

V: TRBV6-4
size: many
D: TRBD2
J: TRBJ2-2
CDR3: CASSPFSSSGVTGELFF
DNA: TGTGCCAGCAGTCCCTTCAGTTCTAGCGGGGTCACCGGGGAGCTGTTTTTT

V: TRBV7-3
size: -
D: -
J: TRBJ2-2
CDR3: CASSLVGSSNTGELFF
DNA: TGTGCCAGCAGCTTAGTTGGCAGTTCGAACACCGGGGAGCTGTTTTTT

V: TRBV12-3/TRBV12-4
size: -
D: -
J: TRBJ1-1
CDR3: CASSFTGWGTEAFF
DNA: TGTGCCAGCAGTTTTACAGGCTGGGGTACTGAAGCTTTCTTT

V: TRBV6-1
size: few
D: -
J: TRBJ2-1
CDR3: CASSRGGSGNNEQFF
DNA: TGTGCCAGCTCCAGGGGGGGGAGTGGGAACAATGAGCAGTTCTTC

V: TRBV12-3/TRBV12-4
size: few
D: -
J: TRBJ2-6
CDR3: CASSPAWERASGANVLTF
DNA: TGTGCCAGCAGCCCCGCTTGGGAAAGGGCCTCTGGGGCCAACGTCCTGACTTTC

V: TRBV7-2
size: -
D: -
J: TRBJ2-3
CDR3: CASSFSSARSDTQYF
DNA: TGTGCCAGCAGCTTCTCCTCGGCCCGGTCAGATACGCAGTATTTT

V: TRBV5-1
size: many
D: -
J: TRBJ1-2
CDR3: CASSLVVQNYGYTF
DNA: TGCGCCAGCAGCTTGGTTGTACAAAACTATGGCTACACCTTC

V: TRBV6-1
size: many
D: TRBD1
J: TRBJ2-7
CDR3: CASSPGQGYYEQYF
DNA: TGTGCCAGCAGTCCAGGACAGGGGTACTACGAGCAGTACTTC

V: TRBV5-5
size: few
D: -
J: TRBJ1-2
CDR3: CASSFNNYGYTF
DNA: TGTGCCAGCAGCTTTAATAACTATGGCTACACCTTC

V: TRBV7-9
size: -
D: TRBD1
J: TRBJ1-1
CDR3: CASGTGGDTEAFF
DNA: TGTGCCAGCGGCACAGGGGGCGACACTGAAGCTTTCTTT

V: TRBV5-1
size: -
D: -
J: TRBJ2-5
CDR3: CASSKGRTEETQYF
DNA: TGCGCCAGCAGCAAGGGACGGACCGAAGAGACCCAGTACTTC

V: TRBV12-3/TRBV12-4
size: few
D: -
J: TRBJ2-1
CDR3: CASSFLGVNEQFF
DNA: TGTGCCAGCAGTTTCCTGGGCGTAAATGAGCAGTTCTTC

V: TRBV12-3/TRBV12-4
size: -
D: TRBD1
J: TRBJ1-5
CDR3: CASRRGQGGIQPQHF
DNA: TGTGCCAGCAGGCGGGGACAGGGCGGTATTCAGCCCCAGCATTTT

V: TRBV18
size: -
D: -
J: TRBJ2-2
CDR3: CASSPRGALPGELFF
DNA: TGTGCCAGCTCACCGAGAGGGGCCCTCCCCGGGGAGCTGTTTTTT

V: TRBV24-1
size: many
D: TRBD1
J: TRBJ1-1
CDR3: CATSDSGTGNTEAFF
DNA: TGTGCCACCAGTGATTCCGGGACAGGGAACACTGAAGCTTTCTTT

V: TRBV20-1
size: -
D: TRBD2
J: TRBJ2-5
CDR3: CSGGLAGGQAQYF
DNA: TGCAGTGGCGGGCTAGCGGGGGGCCAGGCCCAGTACTTC

V: TRBV5-1
size: few
D: -
J: TRBJ2-3
CDR3: CARKIQAVLDTQYF
DNA: TGCGCCAGGAAGATTCAGGCGGTTCTAGATACGCAGTATTTT

V: TRBV9
size: -
D: -
J: TRBJ2-3
CDR3: CASSVAGRRSVPSTDTQYF
DNA: TGTGCCAGCAGCGTAGCGGGGCGCCGTAGCGTCCCTAGCACAGATACGCAGTATTTT

V: TRBV11-1
size: -
D: -
J: TRBJ2-6
CDR3: CASSPPRRTVSGANVLTF
DNA: TGTGCCAGCAGCCCTCCCCGCCGGACAGTTTCTGGGGCCAACGTCCTGACTTTC

V: TRBV24-1
size: few
D: -
J: TRBJ1-1
CDR3: CATSALDRAEAFF
DNA: TGTGCCACCAGTGCCCTGGACCGGGCTGAAGCTTTCTTT

V: TRBV7-6
size: few
D: TRBD1
J: TRBJ2-7
CDR3: CASSPYVQGDYLYEQYF
DNA: TGTGCCAGCAGCCCCTACGTTCAGGGGGATTACCTTTACGAGCAGTACTTC

V: TRBV20-1
size: few
D: TRBD2
J: TRBJ2-1
CDR3: CSLSGGRDEQFF
DNA: TGCAGCCTTAGCGGGGGACGGGATGAGCAGTTCTTC

V: TRBV25-1
size: -
D: -
J: TRBJ1-4
CDR3: CASSEWGATNEKLFF
DNA: TGTGCCAGCAGTGAATGGGGAGCAACTAATGAAAAACTGTTTTTT

V: TRBV20-1
size: -
D: -
J: TRBJ2-1
CDR3: CSATVPRGPGDEQFF
DNA: TGCAGTGCCACAGTACCCAGGGGCCCAGGGGATGAGCAGTTCTTC

V: TRBV14
size: -
D: TRBD1
J: TRBJ2-3
CDR3: CASSRRDRGTDTQYF
DNA: TGTGCCAGCAGCCGTCGGGACAGGGGAACAGATACGCAGTATTTT

V: TRBV7-2
size: few
D: -
J: TRBJ2-5
CDR3: CASSPGFWETQYF
DNA: TGTGCCAGCAGCCCAGGGTTCTGGGAGACCCAGTACTTC

V: TRBV6-2/TRBV6-3
size: few
D: -
J: TRBJ2-7
CDR3: CASSPLEGSYEQYF
DNA: TGTGCCAGCAGTCCCCTGGAGGGGTCCTACGAGCAGTACTTC

V: TRBV4-1
size: few
D: -
J: TRBJ2-1
CDR3: CASSQKDSRSSYNEQFF
DNA: TGCGCCAGCAGCCAAAAAGACTCGAGAAGCTCCTACAATGAGCAGTTCTTC

V: TRBV7-9
size: many
D: -
J: TRBJ1-1
CDR3: CASSPGGGYDSTEAFF
DNA: TGTGCCAGCAGCCCCGGCGGGGGTTATGATAGCACTGAAGCTTTCTTT

V: TRBV7-8
size: -
D: -
J: TRBJ1-5
CDR3: CASSLGVGDPGQPQHF
DNA: TGTGCCAGCAGCTTAGGGGTCGGGGATCCGGGACAGCCCCAGCATTTT

V: TRBV28
size: many
D: -
J: TRBJ1-6
CDR3: CASSSPGHLLHF
DNA: TGTGCCAGCAGTAGCCCGGGACATCTCCTCCACTTT

V: TRBV29-1
size: -
D: TRBD2
J: TRBJ2-3
CDR3: CSVDPSGRLTDTQYF
DNA: TGCAGCGTTGACCCTAGCGGTAGACTCACAGATACGCAGTATTTT

V: TRBV28
size: many
D: -
J: TRBJ2-5
CDR3: CASSVPRETQYF
DNA: TGTGCCAGCAGTGTCCCTCGGGAGACCCAGTACTTC

V: TRBV18
size: -
D: -
J: TRBJ1-4
CDR3: CASSPPGVNEKLFF
DNA: TGTGCCAGCTCCCCCCCGGGGGTTAATGAAAAACTGTTTTTT

V: TRBV11-2
size: few
D: TRBD1
J: TRBJ2-3
CDR3: CASSSDRGGDTQYF
DNA: TGTGCCAGCAGCTCCGACAGGGGGGGGGATACGCAGTATTTT

V: TRBV18
size: -
D: -
J: TRBJ2-1
CDR3: CASSLGALNEQFF
DNA: TGTGCCAGCTCACTCGGGGCACTGAATGAGCAGTTCTTC

V: TRBV12-3/TRBV12-4
size: many
D: TRBD2
J: TRBJ2-1
CDR3: CASSLTLARMNEQFF
DNA: TGTGCCAGCAGTTTGACACTAGCGAGGATGAATGAGCAGTTCTTC

V: TRBV6-5
size: -
D: -
J: TRBJ1-2
CDR3: CASSYSTLGRNYGYTF
DNA: TGTGCCAGCAGTTACTCGACCTTAGGCCGTAACTATGGCTACACCTTC

V: TRBV6-2/TRBV6-3
size: -
D: TRBD2
J: TRBJ2-1
CDR3: CASRPLAGVYNEQFF
DNA: TGTGCCAGCAGGCCCCTAGCGGGGGTTTACAATGAGCAGTTCTTC

V: TRBV7-9
size: -
D: TRBD2
J: TRBJ2-1
CDR3: CASSATSGGVTYNEQFF
DNA: TGTGCCAGCAGCGCAACTAGCGGGGGGGTAACCTACAATGAGCAGTTCTTC

V: TRBV12-3/TRBV12-4
size: many
D: -
J: TRBJ2-3
CDR3: CASSLPADYTDTQYF
DNA: TGTGCCAGCAGCCTCCCGGCGGACTACACAGATACGCAGTATTTT

V: TRBV7-9
size: few
D: -
J: TRBJ1-1
CDR3: CASRRDPVVGDTEAFF
DNA: TGTGCCAGCAGAAGGGATCCCGTCGTAGGGGACACTGAAGCTTTCTTT

V: TRBV7-2
size: -
D: -
J: TRBJ1-1
CDR3: CASSFAGSVANTEAFF
DNA: TGTGCCAGCAGCTTCGCCGGATCAGTCGCGAACACTGAAGCTTTCTTT